The 13 T cell receptor beta chains below were found in one sample sequenced in a study of blood T cell repertoires in COVID-19 (TCRdb year 2020). The method behind the library was the immunoSEQ multiplex PCR assay. This immuneACCESS table, as held by TCRdb, lists in-frame sequences with V and J called but not all clones. Of the missing ones, under half trace to an unresolved V gene in checked studies; the others have no known cause. In all, the sample holds about 250,000 clones, and approximately 84% of those were seen once. Of the sample, around 3.6% falls within the top ten clones. The source material was PBMCs or T cells enriched from blood (not recorded which). The source is a man aged 45-65 years who had recovered from COVID-19.

The V gene is TRBV15, the J gene TRBJ1-5; D unclear. The germline CDR1 and CDR2 sequences are LNHNV and YYDKDF (reference sequence). V dropped 5 bases and J dropped 5 bases, with 10 bases sitting between them. The length of the CDR3 is 13 residues. Here the CDR3 reads CATSGSTYQPQHF. CDR3 DNA sequence: TGTGCCACCAGCGGGAGTACCTATCAGCCCCAGCATTTT.

The gene calls are TRBV5-4 and TRBJ2-3; 8 bases are a match to TRBD2. Per germline, CDR1 SGHNT and CDR2 YYREEE (reference sequence). The V segment lost 5 bases and the J segment 1 base; nucleotides outside the gene matches: 9. This CDR3 region has 16 residues. CDR3: CASSTGGEGRTDTQYF. Here the CDR3 DNA reads TGTGCCAGCAGTACGGGGGGGGAGGGCCGCACAGATACGCAGTATTTT.

This clone came up a few times. This sequence joins TRBV18 and TRBJ1-2; 8 bases are a match to TRBD1. The CDR3 is made up of 15 amino acids. Germline lookup yields CDR1 KGHSH and CDR2 LQKENI. J was trimmed by 6 bases and V by 0 bases; bases with no gene match: 6. The CDR3 loop reads CASSPPWTGSDGYTF. As DNA, the CDR3 is TGTGCCAGCTCACCACCCTGGACAGGGAGTGATGGCTACACCTTC. Drawing the rest from reference TRBV18 and TRBJ1-2, the complete variable domain is NAGVMQNPRHLVRRRGQEARLRCSPMKGHSHVYWYRQLPEEGLKFMVYLQKENIIDESGMPKERFSAEFPKEGPSILRIQQVVRGDSAAYFCASSPPWTGSDGYTFGSGTRLTVV.

The table lists this clone with a count of one. V is TRBV27 and J is TRBJ1-6; no reliable D call. The CDR3 consists of 17 residues. Germline CDR1 reads MNHEY; CDR2 reads SMNVEV (reference sequence). Trimming shortened V by 5 bases and J by 0 bases, and 14 bases separated the two germline ends. The CDR3 loop is CASSPPRLSSYNSPLHF. CDR3 DNA sequence: TGTGCCAGCAGTCCCCCCAGGCTGAGCTCCTATAATTCACCCCTCCACTTT.

Only one count was recorded for this clone. The gene calls are TRBV27 and TRBJ2-7, with 7 positions matching TRBD1. This CDR3 comprises 18 residues. Germline V gives CDR1 MNHEY, CDR2 SMNVEV (reference sequence). The trim removed 0 bases at V and 2 bases at J, leaving 13 bases unmatched. This chain's CDR3 is CASSLSSPVRDSPYEQYF. The CDR3 DNA is TGTGCCAGCAGTTTATCCTCCCCCGTCCGGGACAGTCCCTACGAGCAGTACTTC.

The chain has TRBV6-5 and TRBJ1-4; TRBD1 agrees at 8 bases. This CDR3 has 16 amino acids. The junction had 8 bases not matched to a gene; V was cut back by 0 bases and J by 8 bases. The germline gives CDR1 MNHEY, CDR2 SVGAGI. The CDR3 protein is CASSYSNRRTGEKLFF. CDR3 bases: TGTGCCAGCAGTTACTCGAATCGAAGGACAGGGGAAAAACTGTTTTTT.

This clone was seen a few times. Here the CDR3 DNA reads TGTGCCACCAGCAGGGAATATAGGTTGGGGACAGGGGTTTTCGGGGAGCTGTTTTTT. Residues: CATSREYRLGTGVFGELFF. This rearrangement joins TRBV15 to TRBJ2-2; 10 bases fit TRBD1. The J segment lost 7 bases and the V segment lost 3 bases, leaving 17 bases of the junction unmatched. This CDR3 contains 19 residues. Germline-derived CDR1 and CDR2 are LNHNV and YYDKDF (reference sequence). The whole variable domain, remainder taken from reference TRBV15 and TRBJ2-2, is DAMVIQNPRYQVTQFGKPVTLSCSQTLNHNVMYWYQQKSSQAPKLLFHYYDKDFNNEADTPDNFQSRRPNTSFCFLDIRSPGLGDTAMYLCATSREYRLGTGVFGELFFGEGSRLTVL.

CDR3 residues: CASSRDTSYEQYF. The CDR3, as DNA: TGTGCCAGTAGTCGGGACACTTCCTACGAGCAGTACTTC. This chain connects TRBV19 to TRBJ2-7; D is perhaps TRBD1 (6 bases). V lost 5 bases to trimming and J lost 1 base, with 9 bases between them. Germline V CDR1 and CDR2: LNHDA, SQIVND (reference sequence). CDR3 length equals 13 residues.

The rearrangement links TRBV7-9 to TRBJ1-2; 8 positions match TRBD1. Unmatched junction bases numbered 6, after V lost 4 bases and J lost 5 bases. CDR1 and CDR2 from the germline V gene are SEHNR and FQNEAQ (reference sequence). CDR3 size: 14 residues. CDR3: CASSSDRGRYGYTF. The CDR3 DNA follows: TGTGCCAGCAGCTCTGACAGGGGACGGTATGGCTACACCTTC.

As to this clone: An end of the junction does not agree with germline; a read error may underlie this. The chain links TRBV7-3 to TRBJ1-1; 9 nucleotides align to TRBD1. This CDR3 comprises 20 residues. Germline V gives CDR1 SGHTA, CDR2 FQGTGA. The CDR3 region is CASSLTGVGTGLILNTEAFF. CDR3 DNA sequence: TGTGCCAGCAGCCTAACGGGGGTAGGGACAGGGTTGATTTTGAACACTGAAGCTTTCTTT.

The chain recombines TRBV3-1 (or the pseudogene TRBV3-2) with TRBJ2-1; 9 nucleotides match TRBD2. Germline values: CDR1 LGHDT, CDR2 YNNKEL (reference sequence). V shed 0 bases, J shed 8 bases, and the junction held 5 bases outside the gene matches. The CDR3 loop spans 15 amino acids. The CDR3 spells CASSQDFGLAYEQFF. The CDR3, as DNA: TGTGCCAGCAGCCAAGATTTTGGACTAGCGTATGAGCAGTTCTTC.

V and J are TRBV7-3 and TRBJ2-3; no clear D gene. Trimming removed 8 bases at V and 4 bases at J, with 10 bases between. This CDR3 contains 12 residues. Germline CDR1 SGHTA, CDR2 FQGTGA. The CDR3 bases are TGTGCCAGCGTTCCAGGATCAGATACGCAGTATTTT. Translation: CASVPGSDTQYF.

The J gene is TRBJ1-5, the V gene TRBV5-6; D unresolved. V was clipped by 4 bases and J by 5 bases, with 13 bases between them. CDR3 size: 14 residues. From germline, CDR1 is SGHDT and CDR2 YYEEEE. CDR3 sequence reads: CASSRPGLDQPQHF. The CDR3 DNA reads as TGTGCCAGCAGCCGACCCGGACTGGATCAGCCCCAGCATTTT.